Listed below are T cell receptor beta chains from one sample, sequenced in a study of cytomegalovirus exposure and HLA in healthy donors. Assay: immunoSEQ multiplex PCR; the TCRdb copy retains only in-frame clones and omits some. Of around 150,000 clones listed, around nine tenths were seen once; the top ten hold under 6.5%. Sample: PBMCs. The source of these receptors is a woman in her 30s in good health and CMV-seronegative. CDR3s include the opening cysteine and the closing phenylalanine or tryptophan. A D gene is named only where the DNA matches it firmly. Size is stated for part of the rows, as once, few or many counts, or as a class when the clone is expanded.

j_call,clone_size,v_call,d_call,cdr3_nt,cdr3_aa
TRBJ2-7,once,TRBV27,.,TGTGCCAGCAGTTGGGCCCAGGGGGGCTACGAGCAGTACTTC,CASSWAQGGYEQYF
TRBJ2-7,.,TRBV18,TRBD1,TGTGCCAGCTCACCGAAGATGACAGGGGTGGCCTCCCTCTCCTACGAGCAGTACTTC,CASSPKMTGVASLSYEQYF
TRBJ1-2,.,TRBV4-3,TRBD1,TGCGCCAGCAGCCAAGACGCCTCATGGACAGGGGGCGCGTTTGGCTACACCTTC,CASSQDASWTGGAFGYTF
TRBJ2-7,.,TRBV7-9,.,TGTTCCAGCAGCCTTCTTCTCTCCTACGAGCAGTACTTC,CSSSLLLSYEQYF
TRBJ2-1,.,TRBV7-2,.,TGTGCCAGCAGCTTGGTAGCGCAAACATTAAACAATGAGCAGTTCTTC,CASSLVAQTLNNEQFF
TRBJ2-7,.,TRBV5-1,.,TGCGCCAGCAGCTTGACTGCTGACGGGGGATACGAGCAGTACTTC,CASSLTADGGYEQYF
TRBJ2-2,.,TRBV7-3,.,TGTGCCAGCAGCGAGACAGGCGCGAACACCGGGGAGCTGTTTTTT,CASSETGANTGELFF
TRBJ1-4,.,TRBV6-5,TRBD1,TGTGCCAGCAGTTACTCCGGGACAGGGAGGGAAAAACTGTTTTTT,CASSYSGTGREKLFF
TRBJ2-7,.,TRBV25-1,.,TGTGCCAGCAGTTATACCTACGAGCAGTACTTC,CASSYTYEQYF
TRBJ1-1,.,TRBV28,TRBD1,TGTGCCAGCAGTTTAGGACAGGGGAACACTGAAGCTTTCTTT,CASSLGQGNTEAFF
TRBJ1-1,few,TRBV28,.,TGTGCCCTCGGGTCCTCCACCTTCACTGAAGCTTTCTTT,CALGSSTFTEAFF
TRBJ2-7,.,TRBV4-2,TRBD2,TGTGCCAGCAGCCAACAGCGGGAGCGGGGGTACGAGCAGTACTTC,CASSQQRERGYEQYF
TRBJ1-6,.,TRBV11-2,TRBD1,TGTGCCAGCACCGAGGGGGCAGGCCTAAATTCACCCCTCCACTTT,CASTEGAGLNSPLHF
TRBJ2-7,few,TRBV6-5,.,TGTGCCAGCAAGCACAGGGTGGCGCCCGAGCAGTACTTC,CASKHRVAPEQYF
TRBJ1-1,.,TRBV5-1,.,TGCGCCAGCAGCTTGAGCTCAGGGGTGAACACTGAAGCTTTCTTT,CASSLSSGVNTEAFF
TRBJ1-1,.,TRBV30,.,TGTGCCTGGAGGTTGGCAGGAAACACTGAAGCTTTCTTT,CAWRLAGNTEAFF
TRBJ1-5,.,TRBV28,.,TGTGCCAGCAGTTCAAAGCCGAGGCCCCAGCATTTT,CASSSKPRPQHF
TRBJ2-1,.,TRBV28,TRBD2,TGTGCCAGCAGCTCCCCGGGACTAGCGGTCTCCTACAATGAGCAGTTCTTC,CASSSPGLAVSYNEQFF
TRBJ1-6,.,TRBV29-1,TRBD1,TGCAGCGTTGGAGAGCGGGGAGAGGACAGGCAACGACTAAATAATTCACCCCTCCACTTT,CSVGERGEDRQRLNNSPLHF
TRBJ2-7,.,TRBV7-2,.,TGTGCCAGCGCGGCAGCGGGTTTGTCCTACGAGCAGTACTTC,CASAAAGLSYEQYF
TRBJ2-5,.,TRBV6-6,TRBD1,TGTGCCACCGGACAGGGGGCTAGGGAGACCCAGTACTTC,CATGQGARETQYF
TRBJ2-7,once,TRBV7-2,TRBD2,TGTGCCAGCTCGTTCTGGGTCCAGCGGGAAAACGAGCAGTACTTC,CASSFWVQRENEQYF
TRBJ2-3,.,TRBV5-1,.,TGCGCCAGCAGGAATAGCGTGTTCACAGATACGCAGTATTTT,CASRNSVFTDTQYF
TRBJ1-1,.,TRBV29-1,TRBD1,TGCAGCGTTATGACAGGGATGAACACTGAAGCTTTCTTT,CSVMTGMNTEAFF
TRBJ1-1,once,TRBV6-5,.,TGTGCCAGCAGTTCCCGACAGGTCCTAAACACTGAAGCTTTCTTT,CASSSRQVLNTEAFF
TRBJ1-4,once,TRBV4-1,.,TGCGCCAGCAGCCCTGCCCCAGAGGCTCTGGCGGGAAAACTGTTTTTT,CASSPAPEALAGKLFF
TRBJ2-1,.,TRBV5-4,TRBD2,TGTGCCAGCAGCACATACTACCTAGCGGGAGAAAACGATGAGCAGTTCTTC,CASSTYYLAGENDEQFF
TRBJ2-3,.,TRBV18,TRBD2,TGTGCCAGCTCACCACCCGGACTAGCGGGAGGGGGAGATACGCAGTATTTT,CASSPPGLAGGGDTQYF
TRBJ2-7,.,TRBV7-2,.,TGTGCCAGCAGCTTAAATCCGGCGACTGCAGGAGGGGAGCAGTACTTC,CASSLNPATAGGEQYF
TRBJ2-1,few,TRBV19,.,TGTGCCAGTAGACGCCAAACGGGACTGGCAACACTAAATGAGCAGTTCTTC,CASRRQTGLATLNEQFF
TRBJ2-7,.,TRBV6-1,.,TGTGCCAGCAGTGAATTATTATTTGGGCAGGGGTCCTACGAGCAGTACTTC,CASSELLFGQGSYEQYF
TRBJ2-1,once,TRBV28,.,TGTGCCAGCAGTCCAAGGACTTTCACCTTCTCCTACAATGAGCAGTTCTTC,CASSPRTFTFSYNEQFF
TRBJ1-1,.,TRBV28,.,TGTGCCAGCAGTCCCCAAGGAGCGGGGACGAAAGCTTTCTTT,CASSPQGAGTKAFF